This entry lists 26 T cell receptor beta chains sequenced from one sample in a study of T-cell reconstitution after alpha-beta-depleted transplantation in children. As it was prepared, the TCRbeta library received unique molecular identifiers. TCRdb reprocessed the PCR reads via MiXCR and lists one record per CDR3 protein. Here the sample spans approximately 420,000 distinct CDR3 sequences, 11% being singletons. The source material was PBMCs from the stem cell graft donor, sampled from the stem cell graft. Receptor source: a human donor who donated a stem cell graft to a child with acute myeloid leukemia.

The chain uses TRBV7-9 and TRBJ2-3; 12 positions agree with TRBD2. The CDR3 runs 16 residues. Germline V gives CDR1 SEHNR, CDR2 FQNEAQ (reference sequence). V lost 6 bases to trimming and J lost 0 bases; unmatched junction nucleotides: 4. The CDR3 sequence: CASRPGTSGSTDTQYF. In DNA form, the CDR3 reads TGTGCCAGCAGGCCCGGGACTAGCGGGAGCACAGATACGCAGTATTTT.

V usage is TRBV29-1 and J usage is TRBJ2-2; 9 nucleotides line up with TRBD2. Germline CDR1 is SQVTM and CDR2 is ANQGSEA. J was trimmed by 5 bases and V by 5 bases; bases with no gene match: 12. This CDR3 contains 16 residues. CDR3 nucleotide sequence: TGCAGCGTTTCTTTCTTAGCGGGAGTTGGTACCGGGGAGCTGTTTTTT. It encodes CSVSFLAGVGTGELFF.

The genes are TRBV5-6 and TRBJ2-7; D might be TRBD1 or TRBD2, each matching 5 bases. The CDR3 length is 12 residues. The germline V gene has CDR1 SGHDT and CDR2 YYEEEE. The V end lost 0 bases, the J end lost 6 bases, and 7 bases lay between the germline ends. The DNA for the CDR3 is TGTGCCAGCAGCTTGGGAGGGGCCGAGCAGTACGTC. Translating it yields CASSLGGAEQYV.

The table lists this clonotype with a few counts. This chain connects TRBV20-1 to TRBJ1-4; possibly TRBD1 for D (5 bases). There are 14 residues in the CDR3. Trimming removed 1 base from V and 3 bases from J, with 9 bases in between. The germline V gene encodes CDR1 DFQATT and CDR2 SNEGSKA (reference sequence). The CDR3: CSARGGLPNEKLFF. CDR3 coding DNA: TGCAGTGCTAGAGGGGGGTTACCTAATGAAAAACTGTTTTTT.

The chain couples TRBV20-1 to TRBJ2-3, with 16 bases fitting TRBD2. Looked up from germline, CDR1 is DFQATT and CDR2 is SNEGSKA (reference sequence). This CDR3 comprises 17 residues. V shed 6 bases and J 4 bases; nucleotides not matched to a gene: 10. In DNA, the CDR3 is TGCAGTGCCGGCCCCGGGACTAGCGGGGGGGGAGCAGATACGCAGTATTTT. Translating gives CSAGPGTSGGGADTQYF.

Ten or more counts support this clonotype. The genes are TRBV20-1 and TRBJ2-6, with a weak D call TRBD1 (5 bases). The CDR3 runs 17 residues. CDR1 and CDR2 from the germline V gene are DFQATT and SNEGSKA (reference sequence). Trimming stripped 3 bases from V and 0 bases from J, with 15 bases between. CDR3 bases: TGCAGTGCTAGCCTGGGGCCGCCCTACTCTGGGGCCAACGTCCTGACTTTC. It encodes CSASLGPPYSGANVLTF.

The J gene is TRBJ2-7, the V gene TRBV7-6; D ambiguous. The length of the CDR3 is 13 residues. Germline V lookup: CDR1 SGHVS, CDR2 FNYEAQ. Trimming stripped 5 bases from V and 1 base from J, with 9 bases between. The CDR3 nucleotides are TGTGCCAGCAGCGGGTATTCGTCCTACGAGCAGTACTTC. Protein: CASSGYSSYEQYF. Full variable domain (remainder filled in from reference TRBV7-6 and TRBJ2-7): GAGVSQSPRYKVTKRGQDVALRCDPISGHVSLYWYRQALGQGPEFLTYFNYEAQQDKSGLPNDRFSAERPEGSISTLTIQRTEQRDSAMYRCASSGYSSYEQYFGPGTRLTVT.

There are many counts of this clonotype. The V gene is TRBV25-1, the J gene TRBJ2-7, with 7 bases identical to TRBD2. This CDR3 spans 14 amino acids. V shed 4 bases and J 3 bases; nucleotides not matched to a gene: 6. CDR1 is MGHDK and CDR2 is SYGVNS in the germline V gene. The CDR3, as DNA: TGTGCCAGCAGTGCGCTAGCGGATGACTACGAGCAGTACTTC. Its protein product is CASSALADDYEQYF.

Only a few counts were recorded for this clonotype. This CDR3 reads CSVDAGLPDNEQFF. CDR3 in DNA: TGCAGCGTAGACGCGGGACTACCGGACAATGAGCAGTTCTTC. The chain links TRBV29-1 to TRBJ2-1, with 7 bases matching TRBD2. The CDR3 is made up of 14 amino acids. V lost 6 bases, J lost 5 bases, and 10 bases stayed unmatched. Per germline, CDR1 SQVTM and CDR2 ANQGSEA.

The table lists this clonotype with a few counts. The rearrangement uses TRBV24-1 and TRBJ2-5; D gene ambiguous. CDR1 is KGHDR, CDR2 SFDVKD, per germline. This CDR3 comprises 13 residues. Trimming pared 4 bases from V and 5 bases from J, leaving 10 bases between. The CDR3 DNA follows: TGTGCCACCAGTGAAGGCCCTCTCGAGACCCAGTACTTC. Amino acids: CATSEGPLETQYF.

This clonotype was seen ten or more times. The chain employs TRBV12-3 or TRBV12-4 and TRBJ2-5; D call uncertain. Trimming left V 6 bases short and J 5 bases short, with 7 bases between. This CDR3 comprises 11 residues. This CDR3 reads CASRGRETQYF. The CDR3 DNA follows: TGTGCCAGCAGGGGTCGGGAGACCCAGTACTTC.

The chain has TRBV29-1 and TRBJ2-3; a weak D match, TRBD1 (6 bases). Germline-derived CDR1 and CDR2 are SQVTM and ANQGSEA. V was shortened by 3 bases and J by 4 bases, with 17 bases between the two germline ends. The CDR3 length is 15 residues. The CDR3 loop is CSVEGTSSVPDTQYF. CDR3 sequence (DNA): TGCAGCGTTGAGGGGACATCTAGTGTTCCAGATACGCAGTATTTT.

This clonotype was seen ten or more times. The chain carries TRBV5-1 and TRBJ2-2, with unresolved D. CDR1 and CDR2 from the germline V gene are SGHRS and YFSETQ. CDR3 length equals 15 residues. Trimming left V 3 bases short and J 1 base short, with 10 bases between. The CDR3 spells CASSSRTVNTGELFF. CDR3 DNA sequence: TGCGCCAGCAGCTCTCGGACGGTGAACACCGGGGAGCTGTTTTTT.

At least ten counts were recorded for this clonotype. V and J are TRBV4-2 and TRBJ2-7; 13 nucleotides line up with TRBD2. The length of the CDR3 is 16 residues. Germline CDR1 reads LGHNA; CDR2 reads YNFKEQ. Trimming took 2 bases from V and 5 from J; bases not matched to a gene: 6. This CDR3 reads CASSQSGLAGTDEQYF. The CDR3 coding sequence is TGTGCCAGCAGCCAATCGGGACTAGCGGGGACGGACGAGCAGTACTTC.

The chain's CDR3 is CASSSTEPVTSGRMTYEQYF. In DNA, the CDR3 is TGTGCCAGCAGCTCGACCGAACCAGTGACTAGCGGGAGAATGACATACGAGCAGTACTTC. The chain joins TRBV7-1 to TRBJ2-7; 12 bases agree with TRBD2. TRBV7-1 is filed as an ORF, its function uncertain. This CDR3 is 20 amino acids long. V lost 3 bases, J lost 4 bases, and 19 bases stayed unmatched.

This clonotype was counted at least ten times. The chain links TRBV20-1 to TRBJ2-5, with D possibly matching TRBD1 (6 bases). Germline V lookup: CDR1 DFQATT, CDR2 SNEGSKA (reference sequence). V was clipped by 4 bases and J by 5 bases, with 14 bases between them. This CDR3 has 13 residues. This CDR3 is CSAITGFEETQYF. DNA for the CDR3: TGCAGTGCTATTACAGGGTTCGAGGAGACCCAGTACTTC.

The chain employs TRBV20-1 and TRBJ2-5; the D call may be TRBD1 or TRBD2 (5 bases each). Trimming left V 1 base short and J 3 bases short, with 12 bases between. The CDR3 is 14 residues long. Germline CDR1 and CDR2: DFQATT and SNEGSKA (reference sequence). DNA of the CDR3: TGCAGTGCTAGAGTGCCGGGGCGCGAAGAGACCCAGTACTTC. It specifies CSARVPGREETQYF.

This sequence joins TRBV5-1 and TRBJ2-2; 8 bases line up with TRBD2. Germline assignment: CDR1 SGHRS and CDR2 YFSETQ. There are 15 residues in the CDR3. The V and J ends lost 0 bases and 5 bases, in that order; junction bases with no gene match: 3. The CDR3 here is CASSLEAGETGELFF. For the CDR3, the DNA is TGCGCCAGCAGCTTGGAAGCGGGGGAGACCGGGGAGCTGTTTTTT.

Details on this clonotype: At one end, the junction sequence differs from germline, possibly due to a read error. The genes are TRBV4-2 and TRBJ1-4; D remains unclear. Germline values: CDR1 LGHNA, CDR2 YNFKEQ. The length of the CDR3 is 14 residues. CDR3 nucleotide sequence: TGTGCCAGCGCCGGACCTCCAACTAATGAAAATCTGTTTTTT. As protein: CASAGPPTNENLFF.

The chain employs TRBV10-3 and TRBJ2-3; D gene ambiguous. The CDR3 length is 11 residues. V was pared by 5 bases and J by 5 bases, with 5 bases between. Germline V gene sequence: CDR1 ENHRY, CDR2 SYGVKD. The CDR3: CAISYLDTQYF. CDR3 coding DNA: TGTGCCATCAGTTATCTAGATACGCAGTATTTT.

This clonotype was seen many times. The V call is TRBV7-9, the J call TRBJ2-2, with TRBD1 as a possible D gene (6 bases). The CDR3 contains 17 residues. From germline, CDR1 is SEHNR and CDR2 FQNEAQ (reference sequence). Deletions cut 2 bases from V and 6 bases from J, with 19 bases between. The chain's CDR3 is CASSLLSVAGASGELFF. The CDR3 region has the DNA TGTGCCAGCAGCTTATTGTCGGTGGCAGGGGCATCCGGGGAGCTGTTTTTT.

This clonotype was seen ten or more times. DNA of the CDR3: TGTGCCAGCAGTTTAGTGGGCGGTGCCTACGAGCAGTACTTC. Translated, it gives CASSLVGGAYEQYF. The genes are TRBV12-3 or TRBV12-4 and TRBJ2-7, with unresolved D. Trimming stripped 1 base from V and 2 bases from J, with 9 bases between. CDR3 length: 14 amino acids.

This clonotype was detected a few times. This sequence joins TRBV29-1 and TRBJ2-3; D tentatively fits TRBD1 or TRBD2 (6 bases each). Germline values: CDR1 SQVTM, CDR2 ANQGSEA. CDR3 length: 13 amino acids. Trimming took 6 bases from V and 4 from J, leaving 14 bases between them. CDR3 DNA: TGCAGCGTCTCACGGGGGCGGCCAGATACGCAGTATTTT. Its protein is CSVSRGRPDTQYF.

The DNA for the CDR3 is TGTGCCAGCAGCCAGTCACCCGCGGGGGGACGATTTCCCCAGTACTTC. As protein: CASSQSPAGGRFPQYF. This rearrangement joins TRBV7-2 to TRBJ2-5, with 8 nucleotides matching TRBD2. CDR1 and CDR2 from the germline V gene are SGHTA and FQGNSA. The trim removed 5 bases at V and 9 bases at J, leaving 17 bases unmatched. The CDR3 totals 16 residues.

In this sample, this clonotype turned up many times. This chain links TRBV5-4 with TRBJ2-3; D ambiguous. Trimming took 4 bases from V and 0 from J, leaving 9 bases between them. Per the germline V gene, CDR1 is SGHNT and CDR2 is YYREEE (reference sequence). The CDR3 covers 14 residues. CDR3 coding DNA: TGTGCCAGCAGCCTCACCACTAGCACAGATACGCAGTATTTT. This codes for CASSLTTSTDTQYF.

This clonotype was detected a few times. The chain joins TRBV10-3 to TRBJ2-3; D is perhaps TRBD1 or TRBD2 (6 bases each). The germline gives CDR1 ENHRY, CDR2 SYGVKD. The CDR3 runs to 15 residues. V dropped 6 bases and J dropped 0 bases, with 13 bases sitting between them. CDR3 DNA: TGTGCCATCAGGCCACAGGGAGGCAGCACAGATACGCAGTATTTT. As protein: CAIRPQGGSTDTQYF.